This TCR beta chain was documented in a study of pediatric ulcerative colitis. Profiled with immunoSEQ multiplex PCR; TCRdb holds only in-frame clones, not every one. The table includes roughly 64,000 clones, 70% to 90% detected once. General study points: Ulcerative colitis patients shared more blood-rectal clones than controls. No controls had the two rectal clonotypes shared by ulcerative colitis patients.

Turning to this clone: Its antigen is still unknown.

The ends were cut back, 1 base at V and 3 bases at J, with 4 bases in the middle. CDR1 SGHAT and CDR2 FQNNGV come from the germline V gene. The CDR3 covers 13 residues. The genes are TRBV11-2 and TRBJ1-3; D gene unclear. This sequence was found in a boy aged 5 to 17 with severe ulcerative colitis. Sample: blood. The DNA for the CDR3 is TGTGCCAGCAGCTTAGGGGGTGGAAACACCATATATTTT. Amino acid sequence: CASSLGGGNTIYF.